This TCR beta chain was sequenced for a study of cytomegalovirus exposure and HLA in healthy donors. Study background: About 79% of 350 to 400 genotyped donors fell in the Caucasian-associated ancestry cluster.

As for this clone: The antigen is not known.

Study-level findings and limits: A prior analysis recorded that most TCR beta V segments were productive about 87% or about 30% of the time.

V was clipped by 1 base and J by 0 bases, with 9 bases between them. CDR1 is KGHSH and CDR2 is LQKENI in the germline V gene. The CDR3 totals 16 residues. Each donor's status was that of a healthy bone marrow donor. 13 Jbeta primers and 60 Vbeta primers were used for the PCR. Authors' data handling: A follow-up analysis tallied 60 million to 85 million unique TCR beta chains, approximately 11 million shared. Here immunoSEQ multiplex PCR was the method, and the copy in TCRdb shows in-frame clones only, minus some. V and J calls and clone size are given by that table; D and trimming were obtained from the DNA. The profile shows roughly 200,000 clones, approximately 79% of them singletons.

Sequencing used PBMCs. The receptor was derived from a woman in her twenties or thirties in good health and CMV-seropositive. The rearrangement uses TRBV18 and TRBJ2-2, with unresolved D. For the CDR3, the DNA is TGTGCCAGCTCACCACTCGACGCGGCGAACACCGGGGAGCTGTTTTTT. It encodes CASSPLDAANTGELFF. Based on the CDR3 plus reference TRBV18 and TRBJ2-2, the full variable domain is NAGVMQNPRHLVRRRGQEARLRCSPMKGHSHVYWYRQLPEEGLKFMVYLQKENIIDESGMPKERFSAEFPKEGPSILRIQQVVRGDSAAYFCASSPLDAANTGELFFGEGSRLTVL.